The clone carrying this T cell receptor beta chain was observed many times. No antigen is known for it. Unique-molecular-identifier-tagged TCR beta cDNA libraries were used. Via MiXCR, TCRdb re-called the PCR reads, giving one row per CDR3 protein. The sample includes around 180,000 distinct CDR3 sequences, about 30% of them seen just once. The data originate from a study of post-analysis software for immune sequencing data. At the level of the study: As for disease course, relapsing-remitting, secondary progressive and progressive-relapsing multiple sclerosis were all included. Whole-study findings and limits: Relative to controls, patients had 4 or 5 TRBV segments at higher frequency, with TRBV5-6, TRBV5-1 and TRBV20-1 among these. The study found significantly lower normalized Chao1 diversity in multiple sclerosis patients than in controls.

The ends lost 2 bases at V and 4 bases at J; junction bases unmatched: 4. CDR3 length equals 15 residues. From germline, CDR1 is PRHDT and CDR2 FYEKMQ (reference sequence). The V call is TRBV13, the J call TRBJ2-5; 10 nucleotides line up with TRBD2. Material: blood. This clonotype was obtained from a girl aged 10 to 17 with multiple sclerosis. The CDR3 nucleotides read TGTGCCAGCAGCTTAAGCGGGAGGGCCTCAGAGACCCAGTACTTC. It yields the protein CASSLSGRASETQYF.